This T cell receptor beta chain comes out of a study of blood T cells in healthy people across ages. Overall study context: When template switching was applied, about one barcoded beta molecule was captured per two T cells.

This CDR3 is built from 12 residues. The germline V and J ends were trimmed by 6 bases and 5 bases, with 10 bases remaining between them. Germline CDR1 SGDLS, CDR2 YYNGEE. They isolated at least 6 million PBMCs from each sample. Combining a sample-barcoded 5' primer with a J-beta primer mix, a second PCR ran for about 6 to 12 cycles. TCRdb re-analysed the 5' RACE reads in MiXCR, keeping a single row per CDR3 protein. The sample includes hundreds of thousands of distinct CDR3 sequences, 20% to 25% of them seen just once. These same records also appear under a second study, on T cells of mothers and their children. This second study notes: In cDNA synthesis, all of the extracted RNA was used at 1.5 ug per 15 ul.

Sequencing was done on a sample of blood. The chain uses TRBV9 and TRBJ2-3, with D possibly being TRBD1 or TRBD2 (5 bases each). This TCR was recovered from a boy aged 10-17 years in good health. In nucleotides, the CDR3 is TGTGCCAGCACGGGGCCGGGAGATACGCAGTATTTT. Protein sequence: CASTGPGDTQYF. The whole variable domain, filled in from reference TRBV9 and TRBJ2-3, reads DSGVTQTPKHLITATGQRVTLRCSPRSGDLSVYWYQQSLDQGLQFLIQYYNGEERAKGNILERFSAQQFPDLHSELNLSSLELGDSALYFCASTGPGDTQYFGPGTRLTVL.